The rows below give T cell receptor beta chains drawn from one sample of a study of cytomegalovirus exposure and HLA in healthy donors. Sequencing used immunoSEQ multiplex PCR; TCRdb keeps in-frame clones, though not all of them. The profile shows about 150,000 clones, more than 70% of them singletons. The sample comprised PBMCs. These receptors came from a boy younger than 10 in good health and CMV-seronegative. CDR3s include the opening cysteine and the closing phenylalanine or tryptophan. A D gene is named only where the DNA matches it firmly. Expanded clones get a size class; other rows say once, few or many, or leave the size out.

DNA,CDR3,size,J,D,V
TGCGCCAGCAGTGAGTCGATCCAGGGGGGAGAGACCCAGTACTTC,CASSESIQGGETQYF,once,TRBJ2-5,.,TRBV10-1
TGTGCCAGCAGCTGGGGAGGCGGACAGGGGAACTATGGCTACGCCTTC,CASSWGGGQGNYGYAF,once,TRBJ1-2,TRBD1,TRBV5-4
TGTGCCAGCAGTGAGAGACAAACCCAGTACTTC,CASSERQTQYF,.,TRBJ2-5,.,TRBV2
TGTGCCAGTAGTAGCGACAGGGGGCTATCTCACGAGCAGTACTTC,CASSSDRGLSHEQYF,once,TRBJ2-7,TRBD1,TRBV19
TGTGCCAGCAGCTTAGATCTGGAATCCGGACTAGGATTCGACAATGAGCAGTTCTTC,CASSLDLESGLGFDNEQFF,.,TRBJ2-1,TRBD2,TRBV11-2
TGTGCCAGCAGTGGGTTAAGCGGGAATAGGGGCGAGCAGTACTTC,CASSGLSGNRGEQYF,.,TRBJ2-7,TRBD2,TRBV6-1
TGTGCCAGCAGCCCGCCCCTAGCGGGAGGGCCTAATGAGCAGTTCTTC,CASSPPLAGGPNEQFF,once,TRBJ2-1,TRBD2,TRBV7-9
TGTGCCAGCAGCTTAGAGCGGGCTCTCTACGAGCAGTACTTC,CASSLERALYEQYF,.,TRBJ2-7,.,TRBV11-1
TGTGCCAGCAGCTTATTCCTCAGGGGGGACACTGAAGCTTTCTTT,CASSLFLRGDTEAFF,.,TRBJ1-1,TRBD1,TRBV11-2
TGTGCCAGCAGCGTAGACAAGTATAACTATGGCTACACCTTC,CASSVDKYNYGYTF,.,TRBJ1-2,.,TRBV9
TGTGCCAGTAGTATAGCCGCTGGACTCGTCTACGAGCAGTACTTC,CASSIAAGLVYEQYF,once,TRBJ2-7,.,TRBV19
TGTGCCTGGGGAGTTGGACAGCCCCAGCATTTT,CAWGVGQPQHF,.,TRBJ1-5,.,TRBV30
TGCGCCAGCAGCTTGGAGGGTTGGGGCGCTGAAGCTTTCTTT,CASSLEGWGAEAFF,few,TRBJ1-1,.,TRBV5-1
TGTGCCAGCAGCGTAGTACGCGCAGGGAACTATGGCTACACCTTC,CASSVVRAGNYGYTF,once,TRBJ1-2,.,TRBV9
TGTGCCAGCAGTCCCGGACAGGGTCGAGATACGCAGTATTTT,CASSPGQGRDTQYF,.,TRBJ2-3,TRBD1,TRBV2
TGTGCCAGCAGCTTAGCATCGGGATCGGATACGCAGTATTTT,CASSLASGSDTQYF,once,TRBJ2-3,.,TRBV7-2
TGCGCCAGCAGCCAGACAGTATCCTCTGAAGCTTTCTTT,CASSQTVSSEAFF,few,TRBJ1-1,.,TRBV4-1
TGTGCCAGCACTCTAACTAGCGGGACGGAGACCCAGTACTTC,CASTLTSGTETQYF,.,TRBJ2-5,TRBD2,TRBV6-1
TGTGCCAGCAGTTTAGGGGGGGAAGAGACCCAGTACTTC,CASSLGGEETQYF,.,TRBJ2-5,TRBD2,TRBV28
TGTGCCAGCTCACCATCGGCACAGGGCTATGGCTACACCTTC,CASSPSAQGYGYTF,.,TRBJ1-2,.,TRBV18
TGTGCCAGTAGTATAGATCGTCGTACTGAAGCTTTCTTT,CASSIDRRTEAFF,few,TRBJ1-1,.,TRBV19
TGCGCCAGCAGCTTCCGGGACAGGGGGCGCGGGAGTAACACTGAAGCTTTCTTT,CASSFRDRGRGSNTEAFF,.,TRBJ1-1,TRBD1,TRBV5-1
TGTGCCAGCAGCTTGAAGCGGGAGATTAGCACAGATACGCAGTATTTT,CASSLKREISTDTQYF,.,TRBJ2-3,TRBD2,TRBV5-4
TGTGCCAGCTCACCGCCGACTAGCGGGAGGGCCAGTTTATACGAGCAGTACTTC,CASSPPTSGRASLYEQYF,.,TRBJ2-7,TRBD2,TRBV18
TGTGCCAGCAGCTTACGGGACAGGCTTAATGAAAAACTGTTTTTT,CASSLRDRLNEKLFF,.,TRBJ1-4,TRBD1,TRBV7-8
TGTGCCACAGGAGGGAGAGGGTCCTACAATGAGCAGTTCTTC,CATGGRGSYNEQFF,.,TRBJ2-1,.,TRBV6-5
TGTGCCAGCAAAAAGATCGACAGGGCTCACTACGAGCAGTACTTC,CASKKIDRAHYEQYF,.,TRBJ2-7,TRBD1,TRBV28
TGTGCCAGCAGCCAAGTAGGTGGGAGGGGGACTAATGAGCAGTTCTTC,CASSQVGGRGTNEQFF,once,TRBJ2-1,.,TRBV4-2
TGTGCCAGCAGCTTAAGAGCTGCGGGAGCTGAGACCCAGTACTTC,CASSLRAAGAETQYF,once,TRBJ2-5,TRBD2,TRBV11-3
TGTGCCAGCAGCACCCAGGGGAACACCGGGGAGCTGTTTTTT,CASSTQGNTGELFF,.,TRBJ2-2,.,TRBV13
TGCGCCAGCTCCGGGACTAGCGGGAGACGCGATGAGCAGTTCTTC,CASSGTSGRRDEQFF,.,TRBJ2-1,TRBD2,TRBV10-2
TGTGCCAGCAGCCCGGGAGTTGGCAATCAGCCCCAGCATTTT,CASSPGVGNQPQHF,.,TRBJ1-5,.,TRBV11-2
TGTGCCAGCAGTGAGGCTAGCGTGTACAATGAGCAGTTCTTC,CASSEASVYNEQFF,.,TRBJ2-1,.,TRBV6-1
TGTGCCAGCAGTTTCGGATCCGGGTCTACCTACGAGCAGTACTTC,CASSFGSGSTYEQYF,.,TRBJ2-7,.,TRBV28
TGCGCCAGCAGCTTGGAGGGACTAGCGGGGGGGCGGTTCTTC,CASSLEGLAGGRFF,.,TRBJ2-1,TRBD2,TRBV5-1
TGTGCCAGCAGGGGGACAGGGGGCGAAGAAAAACTGTTTTTT,CASRGTGGEEKLFF,few,TRBJ1-4,TRBD1,TRBV2